The 15 T cell receptor beta chains below all came from one sample that was sequenced in a study of read filtering for tumor transcriptome and immune sequencing. From about 0.4 ug of RNA, a library with molecular barcoded alpha/delta and beta/gamma adaptors was made. TCRdb analysed the reads with MiXCR anew, one entry per CDR3 protein. The table lists approximately 50,000 distinct CDR3 sequences, less than 25% of them singletons. The sample was a population of CD138-negative cells sorted from bone marrow. These receptors all stem from a donor aged 40 or over with multiple myeloma.

The sample holds a few counts of this clonotype. This chain joins TRBV5-6 and TRBJ1-1; no clear D. Germline V lookup: CDR1 SGHDT, CDR2 YYEEEE. Deletions cut 1 base from V and 1 base from J, with 5 bases between. The CDR3 has 13 residues. The CDR3: CASSLRRNTEAFF. The CDR3 DNA sequence: TGTGCCAGCAGCTTGCGAAGGAACACTGAAGCTTTCTTT.

This clonotype came up many times. The rearrangement uses TRBV7-6 and TRBJ2-2; D is ambiguous. This CDR3 is built from 13 residues. Between the trimmed V and J ends, which lost 4 bases and 0 bases, there was a span of 3 bases. Germline assignment: CDR1 SGHVS and CDR2 FNYEAQ. CDR3 nucleotides: TGTGCCAGCAGCTGGTCGAACACCGGGGAGCTGTTTTTT. This codes for CASSWSNTGELFF.

This clonotype is judged medium-sized. The chain employs TRBV29-1 and TRBJ2-3, with 10 bases identical to TRBD2. Looked up from germline, CDR1 is SQVTM and CDR2 is ANQGSEA. The J segment lost 6 bases and the V segment lost 6 bases, leaving 9 bases of the junction unmatched. The CDR3 sequence is 14 residues long. In nucleotides, the CDR3 is TGCAGCGTCTCTCTAGCGGGAGTAATGGATACGCAGTATTTT. Amino acids: CSVSLAGVMDTQYF.

This clonotype was recorded at least ten times. CDR3 DNA sequence: TGTGCCAGCAGCACTTCTAGTTCTGGGGCCAACGTCCTGACTTTC. It translates to CASSTSSSGANVLTF. The V call is TRBV7-2, the J call TRBJ2-6; D uncertain. CDR1 and CDR2 from the germline V gene are SGHTA and FQGNSA. Trimming stripped 5 bases from V and 1 base from J, with 9 bases between. CDR3 size: 15 residues.

This clonotype was observed at least ten times. This chain uses TRBV6-1 with TRBJ2-1; 8 bases agree with TRBD2. Trimming took 6 bases from V and 9 from J; bases not matched to a gene: 19. From germline, CDR1 is MNHNS and CDR2 SASEGT. The CDR3 covers 17 residues. The CDR3 loop is CASRDPDRSGIDGEQFF. CDR3 sequence (DNA): TGTGCCAGCAGGGACCCCGATCGTAGCGGGATAGACGGTGAGCAGTTCTTC.

This clonotype was seen repeatedly, ten times or more. A junction end diverges from the germline sequence, so it may reflect a read error. The chain combines TRBV10-3 with TRBJ2-7; 9 bases agree with TRBD1. Germline V gene lookup returns CDR1 ENHRY and CDR2 SYGVKD. This CDR3 is 15 amino acids long. The CDR3 reads CAISDTGQGSSEQYF. CDR3 DNA: TGTGCCATCAGTGACACGGGACAGGGTTCCTCCGAGCAGTACTTC.

This clonotype was seen a few times. The genes are TRBV5-5 and TRBJ1-3; possible D gene TRBD1, 5 bases. V gave up 3 bases and J gave up 7 bases, with 17 bases separating them. The germline gives CDR1 SGHKS, CDR2 YYEKEE (reference sequence). There are 15 residues in the CDR3. The DNA for the CDR3 is TGTGCCAGCAGCTGGATACGGGGCGAGACGAACACCATATATTTT. This encodes CASSWIRGETNTIYF.

As to this clonotype: Just one base apart from a much larger clone, this may be a read error. V usage is TRBV20-1 and J usage is TRBJ2-3; TRBD2 matches 7 bases. The CDR3 runs 13 residues. CDR1 DFQATT and CDR2 SNEGSKA come from the germline V gene (reference sequence). The CDR3 loop reads CRVAGVDKIAQYF. In DNA form, the CDR3 reads TGCAGGGTGGCGGGGGTGGATAAGATTGCGCAGTATTTT.

This clonotype was observed at least ten times. The chain combines TRBV11-2 with TRBJ1-5; D gene unclear. The V and J ends lost 5 bases and 3 bases respectively, with 14 bases between them. Per germline, CDR1 SGHAT and CDR2 FQNNGV. The CDR3 consists of 15 residues. The CDR3 loop reads CASSERVGDNQPQHF. The CDR3 bases are TGTGCCAGCAGCGAGAGGGTTGGGGACAATCAGCCCCAGCATTTT.

Many counts were recorded for this clonotype. The chain combines TRBV29-1 with TRBJ1-1; D is unresolved. The CDR3 is 13 amino acids. The germline V and J ends were trimmed by 4 bases and 4 bases, with 13 bases remaining between them. CDR1 and CDR2 from the germline V gene are SQVTM and ANQGSEA. CDR3 DNA: TGCAGCGTTGCCGTAAGCACATCCACTGAAGCTTTCTTT. Translated: CSVAVSTSTEAFF.

Notes on this clonotype: A read error may be the cause here, since a much bigger clone is one base away. V usage is TRBV28 and J usage is TRBJ2-1, with 8 nucleotides matching TRBD1. CDR1 is MDHEN, CDR2 SYDVKM, per germline. With V trimmed by 3 bases and J by 9 bases, 16 bases remained unmatched. The length of the CDR3 is 17 residues. CDR3 sequence reads: CASSLGRTGTGSSEQFF. DNA for the CDR3: TGTGCCAGCAGTTTGGGCCGAACCGGGACAGGTTCCAGTGAGCAGTTCTTC.

As regards this clonotype: A much larger clone is a single base away; this may be a read error. The chain recombines TRBV20-1 with TRBJ2-5; D call uncertain. Trimming pared 6 bases from V and 4 bases from J, leaving 18 bases between. CDR3 length equals 14 residues. The germline CDR1 and CDR2 sequences are DFQATT and SNEGSKA (reference sequence). This CDR3 is CSAPWMGWGETQYF. In DNA, the CDR3 is TGCAGTGCACCTTGGATGGGTTGGGGAGAGACCCAGTACTTC.

Turning to this clonotype: A far larger clone is a single base away, which makes a read error likely. The V and J genes are TRBV12-3 or TRBV12-4 and TRBJ2-1, with D perhaps matching TRBD2 (6 bases). Deletions cut 5 bases from V and 12 bases from J, with 23 bases between. This CDR3 has 15 residues. CDR3 in DNA: TGTGCCAGCAGTATTTACGGTGGCGGGATGGGTGGGCAGTTCTTC. It encodes CASSIYGGGMGGQFF.

On this clonotype: Possible read error: a much larger clone is one base away. V usage is TRBV20-1 and J usage is TRBJ1-4, with a tentative D call TRBD1 (6 bases). Trimming pared 6 bases from V and 7 bases from J, leaving 18 bases between. Germline values: CDR1 DFQATT, CDR2 SNEGSKA (reference sequence). This CDR3 contains 14 residues. The CDR3 region is CSAFQGMRSEKLFF. CDR3 nucleotides: TGCAGTGCGTTTCAGGGGATGAGGAGTGAAAAACTGTTTTTT.

This clonotype is a singleton in its sample. This may be a read error: a much more frequent sequence differs by one nucleotide. The CDR3 coding sequence is TGTGCCAGCAGCCAGTGGACACGGCGGGAGCAGTACTTC. The encoded protein is CASSQWTRREQYF. J is TRBJ2-7 and V is TRBV14, with a possible D match to TRBD1 (5 bases). The V end was cut by 3 bases, the J end by 7 bases, with 13 bases between. In germline, CDR1 is SGHDN, CDR2 FVKESK. The CDR3 consists of 13 residues.